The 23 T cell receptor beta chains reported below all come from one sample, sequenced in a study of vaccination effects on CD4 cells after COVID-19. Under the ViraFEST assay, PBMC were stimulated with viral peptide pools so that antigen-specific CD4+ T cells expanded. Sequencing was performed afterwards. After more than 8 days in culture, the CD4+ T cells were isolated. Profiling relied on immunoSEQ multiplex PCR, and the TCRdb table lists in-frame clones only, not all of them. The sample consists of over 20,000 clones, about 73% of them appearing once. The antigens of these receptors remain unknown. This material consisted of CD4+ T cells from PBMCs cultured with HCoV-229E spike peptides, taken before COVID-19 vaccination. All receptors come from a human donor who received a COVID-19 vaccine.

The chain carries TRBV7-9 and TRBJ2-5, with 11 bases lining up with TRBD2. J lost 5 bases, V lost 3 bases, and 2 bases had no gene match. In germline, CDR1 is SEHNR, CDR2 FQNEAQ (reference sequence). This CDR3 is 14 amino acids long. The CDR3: CASSFSGGAETQYF. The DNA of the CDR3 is TGTGCCAGCAGCTTTAGCGGGGGGGCGGAGACCCAGTACTTC.

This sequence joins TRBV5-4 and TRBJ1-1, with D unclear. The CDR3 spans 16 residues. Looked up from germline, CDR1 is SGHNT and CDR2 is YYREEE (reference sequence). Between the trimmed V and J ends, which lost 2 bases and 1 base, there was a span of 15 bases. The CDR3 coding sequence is TGTGCCAGCAGCTTTGGGCGCGAGATCGCGAACACTGAAGCTTTCTTT. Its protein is CASSFGREIANTEAFF.

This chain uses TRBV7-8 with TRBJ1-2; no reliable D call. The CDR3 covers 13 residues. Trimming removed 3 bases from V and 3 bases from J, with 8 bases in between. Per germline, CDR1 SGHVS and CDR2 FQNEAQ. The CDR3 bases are TGTGCCAGCAGCTTCGCCAGCTACTATGGCTACACCTTC. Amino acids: CASSFASYYGYTF.

The CDR3 DNA is TGCGCCAGCAGCCAAGTAGGAGCTCCAGGTCAACGGGACACTGAAGCTTTCTTT. It codes for CASSQVGAPGQRDTEAFF. The gene calls are TRBV4-1 and TRBJ1-1; D gene ambiguous. The CDR3 is 18 residues long. Germline V gene sequence: CDR1 MGHRA, CDR2 YSYEKL. V lost 1 base, J lost 3 bases, and 21 bases lay in between.

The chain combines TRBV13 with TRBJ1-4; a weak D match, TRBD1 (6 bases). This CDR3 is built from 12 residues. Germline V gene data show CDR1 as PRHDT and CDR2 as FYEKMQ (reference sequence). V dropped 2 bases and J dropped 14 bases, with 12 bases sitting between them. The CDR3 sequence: CASSLQGTWLFF. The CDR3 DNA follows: TGTGCCAGCAGCTTACAGGGGACGTGGCTGTTTTTT. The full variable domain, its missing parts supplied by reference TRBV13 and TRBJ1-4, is AAGVIQSPRHLIKEKRETATLKCYPIPRHDTVYWYQQGPGQDPQFLISFYEKMQSDKGSIPDRFSAQQFSDYHSELNMSSLELGDSALYFCASSLQGTWLFFGSGTQLSVL.

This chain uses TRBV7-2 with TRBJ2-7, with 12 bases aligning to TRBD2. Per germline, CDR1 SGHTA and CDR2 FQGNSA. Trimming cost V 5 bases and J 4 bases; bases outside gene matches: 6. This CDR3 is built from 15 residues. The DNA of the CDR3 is TGTGCCAGCAGCGGTGGACTAGCGGGGAAGTACGAGCAGTACTTC. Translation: CASSGGLAGKYEQYF.

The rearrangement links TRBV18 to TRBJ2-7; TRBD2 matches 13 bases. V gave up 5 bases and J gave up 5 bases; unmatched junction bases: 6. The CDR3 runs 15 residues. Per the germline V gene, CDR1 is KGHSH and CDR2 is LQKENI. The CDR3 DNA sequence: TGTGCCAGCTCAACTGGGACTAGCGGGACAGACGAGCAGTACTTC. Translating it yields CASSTGTSGTDEQYF.

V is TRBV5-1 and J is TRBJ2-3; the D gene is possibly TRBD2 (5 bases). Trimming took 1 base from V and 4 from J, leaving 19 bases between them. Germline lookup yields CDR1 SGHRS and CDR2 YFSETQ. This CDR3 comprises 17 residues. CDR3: CASSLPPDWWNADTQYF. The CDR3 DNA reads TGCGCCAGCAGCTTGCCCCCGGACTGGTGGAATGCAGATACGCAGTATTTT. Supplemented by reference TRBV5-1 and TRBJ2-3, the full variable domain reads KAGVTQTPRYLIKTRGQQVTLSCSPISGHRSVSWYQQTPGQGLQFLFEYFSETQRNKGNFPGRFSGRQFSNSRSEMNVSTLELGDSALYLCASSLPPDWWNADTQYFGPGTRLTVL.

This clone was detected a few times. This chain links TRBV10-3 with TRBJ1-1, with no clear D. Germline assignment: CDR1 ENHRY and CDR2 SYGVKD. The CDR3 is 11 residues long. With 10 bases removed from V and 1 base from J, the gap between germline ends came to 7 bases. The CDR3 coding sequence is TGTGCCACCTCAGAGAACACTGAAGCTTTCTTT. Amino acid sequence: CATSENTEAFF.

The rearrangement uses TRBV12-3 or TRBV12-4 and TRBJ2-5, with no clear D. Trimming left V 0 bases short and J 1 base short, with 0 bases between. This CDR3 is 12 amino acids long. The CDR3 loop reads CASSLAQETQYF. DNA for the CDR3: TGTGCCAGCAGTTTAGCCCAAGAGACCCAGTACTTC.

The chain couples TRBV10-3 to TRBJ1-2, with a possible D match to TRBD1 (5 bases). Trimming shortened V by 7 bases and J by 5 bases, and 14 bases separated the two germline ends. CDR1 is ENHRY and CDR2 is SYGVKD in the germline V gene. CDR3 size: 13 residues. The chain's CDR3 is CAITGAFEYGYTF. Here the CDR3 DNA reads TGTGCCATCACCGGGGCGTTCGAGTATGGCTACACCTTC.

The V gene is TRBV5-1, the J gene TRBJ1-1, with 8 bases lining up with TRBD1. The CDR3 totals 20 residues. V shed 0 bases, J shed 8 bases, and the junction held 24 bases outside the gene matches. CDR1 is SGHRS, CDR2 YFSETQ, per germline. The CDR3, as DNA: TGCGCCAGCAGCTTGGCCGTGGCTGGGATACGACAGGGGCCGAATTACGAAGCTTTCTTT. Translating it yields CASSLAVAGIRQGPNYEAFF. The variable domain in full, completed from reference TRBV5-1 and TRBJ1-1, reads KAGVTQTPRYLIKTRGQQVTLSCSPISGHRSVSWYQQTPGQGLQFLFEYFSETQRNKGNFPGRFSGRQFSNSRSEMNVSTLELGDSALYLCASSLAVAGIRQGPNYEAFFGQGTRLTVV.

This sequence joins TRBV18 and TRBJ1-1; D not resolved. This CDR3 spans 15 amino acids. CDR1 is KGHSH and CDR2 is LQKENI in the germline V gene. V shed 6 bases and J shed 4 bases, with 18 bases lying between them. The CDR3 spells CASSPQRARGTEAFF. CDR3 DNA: TGTGCCAGCTCGCCCCAGAGGGCGCGAGGCACTGAAGCTTTCTTT. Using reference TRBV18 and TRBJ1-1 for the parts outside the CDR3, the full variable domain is NAGVMQNPRHLVRRRGQEARLRCSPMKGHSHVYWYRQLPEEGLKFMVYLQKENIIDESGMPKERFSAEFPKEGPSILRIQQVVRGDSAAYFCASSPQRARGTEAFFGQGTRLTVV.

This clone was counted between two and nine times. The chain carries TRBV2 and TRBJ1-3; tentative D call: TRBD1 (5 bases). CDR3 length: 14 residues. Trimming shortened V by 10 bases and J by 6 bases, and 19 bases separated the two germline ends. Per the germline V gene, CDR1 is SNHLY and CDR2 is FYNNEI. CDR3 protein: CAIVSRGDKNTIYF. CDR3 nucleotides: TGTGCCATCGTTTCGAGGGGAGATAAAAACACCATATATTTT.

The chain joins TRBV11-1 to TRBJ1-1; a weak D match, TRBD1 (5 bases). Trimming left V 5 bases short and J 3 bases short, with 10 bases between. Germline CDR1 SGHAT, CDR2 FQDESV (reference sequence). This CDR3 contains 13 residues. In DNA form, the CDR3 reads TGTGCCAGCAGCAGACAGAGGGACACTGAAGCTTTCTTT. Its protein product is CASSRQRDTEAFF.

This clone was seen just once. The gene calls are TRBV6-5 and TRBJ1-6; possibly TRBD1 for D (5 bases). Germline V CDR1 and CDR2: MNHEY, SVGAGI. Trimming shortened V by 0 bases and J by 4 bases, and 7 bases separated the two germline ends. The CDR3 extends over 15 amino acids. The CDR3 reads CASSYSTVYNSPLHF. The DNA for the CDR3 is TGTGCCAGCAGTTACTCGACAGTGTATAATTCACCCCTCCACTTT.

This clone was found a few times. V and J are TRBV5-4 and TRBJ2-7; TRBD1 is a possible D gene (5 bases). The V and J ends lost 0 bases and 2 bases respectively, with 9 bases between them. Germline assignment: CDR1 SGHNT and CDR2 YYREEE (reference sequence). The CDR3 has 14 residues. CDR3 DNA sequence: TGTGCCAGCAGCTTGGAAGGACACACCTACGAGCAGTACTTC. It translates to CASSLEGHTYEQYF. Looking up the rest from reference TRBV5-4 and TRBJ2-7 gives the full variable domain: ETGVTQSPTHLIKTRGQQVTLRCSSQSGHNTVSWYQQALGQGPQFIFQYYREEENGRGNFPPRFSGLQFPNYSSELNVNALELDDSALYLCASSLEGHTYEQYFGPGTRLTVT.

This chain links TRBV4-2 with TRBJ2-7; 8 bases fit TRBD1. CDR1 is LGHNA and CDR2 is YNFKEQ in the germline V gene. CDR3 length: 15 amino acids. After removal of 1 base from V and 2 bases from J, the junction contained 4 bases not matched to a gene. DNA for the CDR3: TGTGCCAGCAGCCAAGTCGGACAGGGAACCTACGAGCAGTACTTC. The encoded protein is CASSQVGQGTYEQYF.

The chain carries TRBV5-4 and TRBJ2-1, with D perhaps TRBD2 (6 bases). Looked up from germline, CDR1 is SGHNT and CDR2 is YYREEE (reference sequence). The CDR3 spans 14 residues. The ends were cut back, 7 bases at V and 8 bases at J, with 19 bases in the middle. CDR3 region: CASSRRGDTDEQFF. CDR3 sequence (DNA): TGTGCCAGCTCGCGACGCGGGGATACGGATGAGCAGTTCTTC.

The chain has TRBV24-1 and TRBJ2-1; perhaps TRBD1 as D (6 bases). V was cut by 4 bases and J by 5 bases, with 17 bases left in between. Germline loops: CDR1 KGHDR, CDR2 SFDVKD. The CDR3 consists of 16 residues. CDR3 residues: CATSDRTASTDNEQFF. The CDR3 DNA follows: TGTGCCACCAGTGACCGGACAGCGAGCACGGACAATGAGCAGTTCTTC.

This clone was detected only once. Here the CDR3 reads CASSEGRVGTQYF. The DNA of the CDR3 is TGTGCCAGCAGTGAGGGCAGGGTTGGGACCCAGTACTTC. This sequence joins TRBV25-1 and TRBJ2-5, with D maybe TRBD1 (5 bases). The CDR3 loop spans 13 amino acids. From germline, CDR1 is MGHDK and CDR2 SYGVNS. V gave up 3 bases and J gave up 7 bases, with 12 bases separating them.

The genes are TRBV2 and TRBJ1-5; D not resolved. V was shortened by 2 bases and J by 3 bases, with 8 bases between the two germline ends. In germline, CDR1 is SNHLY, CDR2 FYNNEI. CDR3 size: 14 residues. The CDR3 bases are TGTGCCAGCAGTGAATCGGGTTTCAATCAGCCCCAGCATTTT. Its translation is CASSESGFNQPQHF.

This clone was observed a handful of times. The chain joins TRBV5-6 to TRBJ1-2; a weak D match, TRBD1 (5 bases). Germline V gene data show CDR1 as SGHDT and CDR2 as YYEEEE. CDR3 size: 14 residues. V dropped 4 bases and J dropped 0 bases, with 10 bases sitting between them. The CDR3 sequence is CASSLDTANYGYTF. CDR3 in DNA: TGTGCCAGCAGCCTGGACACAGCTAACTATGGCTACACCTTC.